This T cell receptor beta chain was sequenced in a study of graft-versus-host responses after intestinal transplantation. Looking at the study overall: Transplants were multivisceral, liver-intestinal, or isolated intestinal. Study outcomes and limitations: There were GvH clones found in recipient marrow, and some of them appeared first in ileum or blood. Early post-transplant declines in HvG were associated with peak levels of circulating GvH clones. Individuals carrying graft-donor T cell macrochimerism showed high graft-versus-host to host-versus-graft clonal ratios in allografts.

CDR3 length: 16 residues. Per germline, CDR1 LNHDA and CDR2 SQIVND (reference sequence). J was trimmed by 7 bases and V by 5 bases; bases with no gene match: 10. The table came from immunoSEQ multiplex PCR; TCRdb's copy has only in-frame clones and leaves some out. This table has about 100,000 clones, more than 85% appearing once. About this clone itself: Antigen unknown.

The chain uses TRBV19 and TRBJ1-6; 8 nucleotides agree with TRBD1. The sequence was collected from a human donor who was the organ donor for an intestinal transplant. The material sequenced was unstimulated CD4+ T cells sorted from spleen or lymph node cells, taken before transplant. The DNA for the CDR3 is TGTGCCAGTAGTCCCGGACAGGGTGCGAACAATTCACCCCTCCACTTT. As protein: CASSPGQGANNSPLHF.